Following are 28 T cell receptor beta chains from one sample sequenced in a study of memory CD4+ T cells and cytomegalovirus serostatus. Single viable CD3+CD4+CD8-CD45RO+ cells were sorted as the memory CD4+ T cells. The repertoire was sequenced with immunoSEQ multiplex PCR; TCRdb's copy has only in-frame clones and lacks some. This sample has approximately 41,000 clones, with 60% to 85% found just once. Sequenced material: memory CD4+ T cells from blood. The receptors originated from an adult in good health and CMV-seronegative.

The V call is TRBV30, the J call TRBJ1-1, with TRBD1 as a possible D gene (5 bases). CDR3 length: 13 amino acids. CDR1 GTSNPN and CDR2 SVGIG come from the germline V gene (reference sequence). The germline V and J ends were trimmed by 0 bases and 5 bases, with 10 bases remaining between them. In DNA, the CDR3 is TGTGCCTGGAGTGTATTTAAGGGGACTGAAGCTTTCTTT. Protein sequence: CAWSVFKGTEAFF.

The chain is built from TRBV5-1 and TRBJ2-5; 11 bases align to TRBD2. Germline loops: CDR1 SGHRS, CDR2 YFSETQ. V lost 5 bases and J lost 1; bases outside the gene matches: 7. This CDR3 contains 16 residues. The CDR3 DNA sequence: TGCGCCAGCAGTACTAGCGGGGGCGGCGGCCAAGAGACCCAGTACTTC. It codes for CASSTSGGGGQETQYF.

The chain is built from TRBV7-2 and TRBJ2-7, with D hard to call. The CDR3 contains 14 residues. Trimming shortened V by 2 bases and J by 2 bases, and 10 bases separated the two germline ends. Germline V gives CDR1 SGHTA, CDR2 FQGNSA. The CDR3 region is CASSLNSGPYEQYF. DNA for the CDR3: TGTGCCAGCAGCTTAAACAGTGGACCCTACGAGCAGTACTTC.

V and J are TRBV11-2 and TRBJ2-5; weak D call: TRBD1 (6 bases). Germline V CDR1 and CDR2: SGHAT, FQNNGV. The CDR3 has 13 residues. V dropped 5 bases and J dropped 2 bases, with 9 bases sitting between them. The chain's CDR3 is CASSRDRQETQYF. The CDR3 nucleotides are TGTGCCAGCAGCAGAGACAGGCAAGAGACCCAGTACTTC.

In this sample, this clone turned up once. V and J are TRBV5-3 and TRBJ1-2; D unresolved. TRBV5-3 is identified as an open reading frame with a role that is uncertain. The V gene lost 3 bases and the J gene lost 1 base, with 13 bases spanning the gap. The length of the CDR3 is 15 residues. The CDR3 sequence: CARSSPARFNYGYTF. The DNA of the CDR3 is TGTGCCAGAAGCTCCCCAGCCCGATTTAACTATGGCTACACCTTC.

This clone occurred once. V usage is TRBV18 and J usage is TRBJ2-3; D unclear. The V end was cut by 2 bases, the J end by 1 base, with 10 bases between. Germline loops: CDR1 KGHSH, CDR2 LQKENI. The CDR3 runs 15 residues. CDR3 nucleotides: TGTGCCAGCTCACCAAATGTCGTTGGCACAGATACGCAGTATTTT. Its protein product is CASSPNVVGTDTQYF.

CDR3 in amino acids: CASSPQGFNTEAFF. The DNA of the CDR3 is TGTGCCAGCTCACCACAGGGATTTAACACTGAAGCTTTCTTT. The J gene is TRBJ1-1, the V gene TRBV18; D gene uncertain. Trimming pared 1 base from V and 2 bases from J, leaving 8 bases between. The CDR3 sequence is 14 residues long. Germline V gives CDR1 KGHSH, CDR2 LQKENI.

V is TRBV5-4 and J is TRBJ2-3; D remains unclear. Trimming shortened V by 3 bases and J by 4 bases, and 6 bases separated the two germline ends. Germline V gene data show CDR1 as SGHNT and CDR2 as YYREEE (reference sequence). The CDR3 loop spans 12 amino acids. This chain's CDR3 is CASSSQSDTQYF. CDR3 nucleotide sequence: TGTGCCAGCAGCTCTCAGTCAGATACGCAGTATTTT.

This chain's CDR3 is CASSARGERNIQYF. The CDR3, as DNA: TGTGCCAGCAGTGCCAGGGGGGAGAGAAACATTCAGTACTTC. The chain has TRBV28 and TRBJ2-4; TRBD1 might be the D (7 bases). The V end was cut by 5 bases, the J end by 6 bases, with 14 bases between. Germline V CDR1 and CDR2: MDHEN, SYDVKM. This CDR3 has 14 residues.

The chain uses TRBV30 and TRBJ2-7, with TRBD2 matching over 9 bases. From germline, CDR1 is GTSNPN and CDR2 SVGIG (reference sequence). The CDR3 covers 14 residues. Trimming cost V 0 bases and J 12 bases; bases outside gene matches: 12. Here the CDR3 reads CAWSVIGGRADMYF. In DNA, the CDR3 is TGTGCCTGGAGTGTAATTGGCGGGAGGGCCGATATGTACTTC.

The rearrangement uses TRBV2 and TRBJ2-3; no clear D. This CDR3 is built from 13 residues. The germline V and J ends were trimmed by 5 bases and 1 base, with 7 bases remaining between them. CDR1 is SNHLY and CDR2 is FYNNEI in the germline V gene. CDR3 amino acids: CASSNGGTDTQYF. The CDR3 coding sequence is TGTGCCAGCAGTAATGGAGGCACAGATACGCAGTATTTT.

The V gene is TRBV11-2, the J gene TRBJ2-1; D uncertain. The CDR3 runs to 14 residues. The V gene lost 5 bases and the J gene lost 9 bases, with 17 bases spanning the gap. Germline V gene lookup returns CDR1 SGHAT and CDR2 FQNNGV. CDR3 sequence (DNA): TGTGCCAGCAGCCTTTCTTACGTCTGGGGTGAGCAGTTCTTC. It yields the protein CASSLSYVWGEQFF.

CDR3 DNA: TGTGCCAGCAGTTTAGCGGGAGGGCCGAAGGTGAATGAGCAGTTCTTC. Its translation is CASSLAGGPKVNEQFF. The chain combines TRBV28 with TRBJ2-1; TRBD2 aligns across 9 bases. J gave up 7 bases and V 2 bases, and 9 bases lay outside the gene matches. This CDR3 is 16 amino acids long. Germline CDR1 MDHEN, CDR2 SYDVKM. The whole variable domain, filled in from reference TRBV28 and TRBJ2-1, reads DVKVTQSSRYLVKRTGEKVFLECVQDMDHENMFWYRQDPGLGLRLIYFSYDVKMKEKGDIPEGYSVSREKKERFSLILESASTNQTSMYLCASSLAGGPKVNEQFFGPGTRLTVL.

The chain employs TRBV6-4 and TRBJ2-1; maybe TRBD2 (5 bases). Trimming left V 9 bases short and J 4 bases short, with 22 bases between. The CDR3 is 16 residues long. Germline CDR1 reads MRHNA; CDR2 reads SNTAGT. The CDR3 reads CARYYLRAVLYNEQFF. In DNA form, the CDR3 reads TGTGCCAGATACTATCTGAGAGCGGTCCTTTACAATGAGCAGTTCTTC.

The chain recombines TRBV9 with TRBJ2-5; TRBD2 agrees at 12 bases. After removal of 0 bases from V and 5 bases from J, the junction contained 5 bases not matched to a gene. The CDR3 is made up of 16 amino acids. Germline V lookup: CDR1 SGDLS, CDR2 YYNGEE. CDR3 loop: CASSVGELAGGETQYF. The CDR3 DNA sequence: TGTGCCAGCAGCGTAGGTGAACTAGCGGGAGGTGAGACCCAGTACTTC.

This clone was recorded only once. The rearrangement joins TRBV7-9 to TRBJ2-4; D is unresolved. The CDR3 length is 12 residues. The V end lost 2 bases, the J end lost 6 bases, and 5 bases lay between the germline ends. CDR1 is SEHNR and CDR2 is FQNEAQ in the germline V gene (reference sequence). This CDR3 reads CASSLMGNIQYF. In DNA, the CDR3 is TGTGCCAGCAGCTTAATGGGAAACATTCAGTACTTC.

CDR3 bases: TGTGCCAGCAGCCCCCGGGACGGCACTGAAGCTTTCTTT. Translating it yields CASSPRDGTEAFF. The rearrangement joins TRBV7-8 to TRBJ1-1; D perhaps matches TRBD1 (5 bases). The ends were cut back, 5 bases at V and 4 bases at J, with 11 bases in the middle. The germline V gene has CDR1 SGHVS and CDR2 FQNEAQ. The CDR3 has 13 residues.

The chain combines TRBV5-4 with TRBJ1-2; TRBD1 is a possible D gene (5 bases). The CDR3 consists of 13 residues. The V and J ends lost 6 bases and 4 bases respectively, with 13 bases between them. The germline gives CDR1 SGHNT, CDR2 YYREEE (reference sequence). The CDR3 sequence: CASNPGDSYGYTF. The CDR3 DNA follows: TGTGCCAGCAATCCGGGGGATTCCTATGGCTACACCTTC.

The V and J genes are TRBV7-6 and TRBJ2-5, with D unresolved. This CDR3 is built from 13 residues. Trimming stripped 3 bases from V and 5 bases from J, with 10 bases between. Germline loops: CDR1 SGHVS, CDR2 FNYEAQ. The CDR3 protein is CASSFSFVETQYF. The CDR3 bases are TGTGCCAGCAGCTTCAGTTTTGTCGAGACCCAGTACTTC.

CDR3 amino acids: CASSSLSDGGAQYF. The CDR3 DNA sequence: TGTGCCAGCAGCTCACTCTCTGACGGTGGGGCCCAGTACTTC. This rearrangement joins TRBV7-2 to TRBJ2-5; D call uncertain. From germline, CDR1 is SGHTA and CDR2 FQGNSA. This CDR3 region has 14 residues. The V end was cut by 4 bases, the J end by 9 bases, with 18 bases between.

This clone has a single count. This chain connects TRBV30 to TRBJ2-1; D might be TRBD2 (8 bases). The CDR3 is 15 amino acids. Germline loops: CDR1 GTSNPN, CDR2 SVGIG (reference sequence). V dropped 7 bases and J dropped 5 bases, with 21 bases sitting between them. CDR3 nucleotides: TGTGCCTTTGAGGCGTATAGCGGGACAGACAATGAGCAGTTCTTC. Encoded protein: CAFEAYSGTDNEQFF.

V and J are TRBV29-1 and TRBJ2-1; TRBD2 aligns across 12 bases. With 5 bases clipped from V and 0 bases from J, the junction kept 5 bases outside the gene matches. The CDR3 sequence is 16 residues long. Germline V gene data show CDR1 as SQVTM and CDR2 as ANQGSEA. CDR3 nucleotide sequence: TGCAGCGTTTTACTAGCGGGAGGTAACTCCTACAATGAGCAGTTCTTC. Encoded protein: CSVLLAGGNSYNEQFF.

The chain carries TRBV5-1 and TRBJ2-3; the match to TRBD2 covers 9 bases. Germline V lookup: CDR1 SGHRS, CDR2 YFSETQ. Losses at the gene ends were 3 bases for V and 2 bases for J; bases not matched to a gene: 7. This CDR3 is 16 amino acids long. In DNA, the CDR3 is TGCGCCAGCAGCTCTGGGACTAGCCCCGACACAGATACGCAGTATTTT. It specifies CASSSGTSPDTDTQYF.

The chain carries TRBV30 and TRBJ1-2, with TRBD1 as a possible D gene (5 bases). Per the germline V gene, CDR1 is GTSNPN and CDR2 is SVGIG (reference sequence). The ends were cut back, 0 bases at V and 8 bases at J, with 16 bases in the middle. The CDR3 contains 14 residues. The CDR3 sequence is CAWSVSRDSGGYTF. The DNA for the CDR3 is TGTGCCTGGAGTGTAAGTAGGGACTCAGGCGGCTACACCTTC.

This clone was detected a few times. V and J are TRBV11-3 and TRBJ2-1, with D possibly being TRBD2 (5 bases). CDR1 SGHNT and CDR2 YENEEA come from the germline V gene. There are 15 residues in the CDR3. V lost 0 bases and J lost 2, with 8 bases in between. The CDR3, as DNA: TGTGCCAGCAGCTTAGAGGGAGAAGCCTACAATGAGCAGTTCTTC. It yields the protein CASSLEGEAYNEQFF.

This clone was detected a few times. The chain is built from TRBV21-1 and TRBJ2-7; no DNA check was done on the table's D call, TRBD2. TRBV21-1 counts as a pseudogene. This CDR3 comprises 17 residues. CDR3 DNA: TGTGCCAGCAGCAAACGGGTGCACGTCAGCGGGGAGCACGAGCAGTACTTC. It translates to CASSKRVHVSGEHEQYF.

The V and J genes are TRBV30 and TRBJ2-7, with D perhaps matching TRBD2 (5 bases). Germline V gene sequence: CDR1 GTSNPN, CDR2 SVGIG (reference sequence). Trimming pared 0 bases from V and 6 bases from J, leaving 12 bases between. The CDR3 has 13 residues. CDR3 sequence reads: CAWSVLGSGEQYF. The CDR3 DNA reads as TGTGCCTGGAGTGTGTTAGGAAGCGGCGAGCAGTACTTC.

This chain connects TRBV5-6 to TRBJ2-2; D is unclear. The length of the CDR3 is 16 residues. In germline, CDR1 is SGHDT, CDR2 YYEEEE. Between the trimmed V and J ends, which lost 4 bases and 5 bases, there was a span of 18 bases. The CDR3 nucleotides read TGTGCCAGCAGCCCTGAGAAGAGGTATAAGACCGGGGAGCTGTTTTTT. Protein: CASSPEKRYKTGELFF.